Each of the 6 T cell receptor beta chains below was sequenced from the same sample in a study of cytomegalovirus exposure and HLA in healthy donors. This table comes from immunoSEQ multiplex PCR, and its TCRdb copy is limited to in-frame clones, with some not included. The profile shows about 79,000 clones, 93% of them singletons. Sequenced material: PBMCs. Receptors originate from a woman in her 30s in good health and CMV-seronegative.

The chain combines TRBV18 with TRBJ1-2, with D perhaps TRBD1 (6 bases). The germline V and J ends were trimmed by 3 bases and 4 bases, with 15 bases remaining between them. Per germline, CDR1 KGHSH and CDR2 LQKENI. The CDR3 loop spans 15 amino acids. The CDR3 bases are TGTGCCAGCTCACCGACTACTCAGGGGATCTATGGCTACACCTTC. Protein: CASSPTTQGIYGYTF.

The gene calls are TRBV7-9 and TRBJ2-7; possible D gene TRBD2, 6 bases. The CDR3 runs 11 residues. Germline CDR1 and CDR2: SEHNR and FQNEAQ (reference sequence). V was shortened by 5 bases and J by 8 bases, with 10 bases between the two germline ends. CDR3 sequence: CASSPGGKQYF. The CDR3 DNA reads TGTGCCAGCAGCCCCGGGGGTAAGCAGTACTTC.

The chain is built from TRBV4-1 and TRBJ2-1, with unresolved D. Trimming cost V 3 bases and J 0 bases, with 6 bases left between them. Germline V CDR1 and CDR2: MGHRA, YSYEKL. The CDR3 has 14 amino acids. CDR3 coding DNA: TGCGCCAGCAGCCAGGAGTTCTCCTACAATGAGCAGTTCTTC. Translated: CASSQEFSYNEQFF.

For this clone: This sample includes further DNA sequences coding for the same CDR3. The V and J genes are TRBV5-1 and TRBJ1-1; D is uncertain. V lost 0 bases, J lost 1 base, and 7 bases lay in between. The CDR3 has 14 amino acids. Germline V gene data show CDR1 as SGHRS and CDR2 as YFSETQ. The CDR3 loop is CASSLAGENTEAFF. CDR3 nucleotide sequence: TGCGCCAGCAGCTTGGCGGGAGAGAACACTGAAGCTTTCTTT.

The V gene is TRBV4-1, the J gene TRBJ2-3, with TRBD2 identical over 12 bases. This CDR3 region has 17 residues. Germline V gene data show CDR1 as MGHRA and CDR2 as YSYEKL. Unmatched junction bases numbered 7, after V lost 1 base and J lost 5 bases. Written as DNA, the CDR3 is TGCGCCAGCAGCCAAGCCCCTAGCGGGAGGGCCATAGATACGCAGTATTTT. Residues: CASSQAPSGRAIDTQYF.

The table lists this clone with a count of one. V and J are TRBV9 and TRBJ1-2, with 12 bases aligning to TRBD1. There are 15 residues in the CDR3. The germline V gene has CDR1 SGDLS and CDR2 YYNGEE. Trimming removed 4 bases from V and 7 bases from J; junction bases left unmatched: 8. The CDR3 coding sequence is TGTGCCAGCAGCAACCGGGACAGGGGGCTGAGTGGCTACACCTTC. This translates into CASSNRDRGLSGYTF. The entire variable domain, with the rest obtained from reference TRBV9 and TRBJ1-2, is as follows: DSGVTQTPKHLITATGQRVTLRCSPRSGDLSVYWYQQSLDQGLQFLIQYYNGEERAKGNILERFSAQQFPDLHSELNLSSLELGDSALYFCASSNRDRGLSGYTFGSGTRLTVV.